This TCR beta chain was obtained from a study of cytomegalovirus exposure and HLA in healthy donors. The PCR contained 60 Vbeta and 13 Jbeta primers. Libraries were prepared by immunoSEQ multiplex PCR; TCRdb keeps only in-frame clonotypes and omits some of them. The table includes 100,000 to 150,000 clones, less than 80% detected once. This CDR3 has 12 amino acids. V trimming: 7 bases; J trimming: 5 bases; junction bases outside the gene matches: 5. The V gene's germline CDR1 is SGHRS and CDR2 YFSETQ. For this clone: Its target is not known.

Whole-study findings and limits: The CMV antigen specificity of a few CMV-associated chains was confirmed through in vitro analysis.

This receptor was obtained from a man aged 50 to 60 in good health and CMV-seropositive. The sequencing input was PBMCs. The V and J genes are TRBV5-1 and TRBJ1-2; 7 nucleotides align to TRBD1. The CDR3: CASSPQGYGYTF. For the CDR3, the DNA is TGCGCCAGCTCGCCACAGGGGTATGGCTACACCTTC.